This T cell receptor beta chain was captured by sequencing in a study of T cells in Graves' hyperthyroidism and ophthalmopathy. CDR1 and CDR2 from the germline V gene are MGHDK and SYGVNS. The V end was cut by 2 bases, the J end by 8 bases, with 30 bases between. CDR3 length: 19 amino acids. Study-wide findings and caveats: Progression to ophthalmopathy was predicted a median of approximately 6.4 months early. Most thyroid clonotypes with frequency above 0.001 were detected in blood.

This clonotype has only a few counts. Its antigen is not identified. RNA transcripts were the template for amplifying TCR beta CDR3 regions. First-round RT-PCR targeting the TCR CDR3 was performed with the HTBI primer set. TCRdb fed the multiplex PCR reads into MiXCR, producing one record per CDR3 protein. The repertoire holds 620,000 or so distinct CDR3 sequences, with more than 14% as singletons. V usage is TRBV25-1 and J usage is TRBJ1-2, with D possibly being TRBD1 (5 bases). This receptor was taken from a woman aged 50 to 60 with Graves' ophthalmopathy. Material for sequencing was blood. CDR3 protein: CASSEPDGQRNVGRKGYTF. The CDR3 DNA reads as TGTGCCAGCAGTGAACCGGACGGACAACGAAACGTTGGAAGGAAGGGCTACACCTTC.